The 32 T cell receptor beta chains below were found in one sample sequenced in a study of blood T cell repertoires in COVID-19. Profiled with immunoSEQ multiplex PCR; TCRdb holds only in-frame clones, not every one. Seen here are around 200,000 clones, 85% observed once, and the top ten hold around 20%. The source material was PBMCs or T cells enriched from blood (not recorded which). All receptors come from a man aged 40-55 years who had recovered from COVID-19.

In its sample, this clone was seen once. The chain uses TRBV5-1 and TRBJ2-4; D possibly corresponds to TRBD2 (6 bases). V lost 6 bases and J lost 1, with 14 bases in between. The CDR3 runs to 15 residues. Germline lookup yields CDR1 SGHRS and CDR2 YFSETQ. CDR3 sequence: CASTGSAGAKNIQYF. CDR3 nucleotides: TGCGCCAGCACCGGGTCGGCGGGGGCCAAAAACATTCAGTACTTC.

This chain joins TRBV5-1 and TRBJ1-1; 7 bases map to TRBD1. The CDR3 totals 15 residues. CDR1 is SGHRS and CDR2 is YFSETQ in the germline V gene. V was pared by 0 bases and J by 1 base, with 3 bases of the junction left unmatched. CDR3: CASSLDPGGNTEAFF. CDR3 bases: TGCGCCAGCAGCTTGGATCCAGGGGGGAACACTGAAGCTTTCTTT.

The rearrangement joins TRBV27 to TRBJ2-7; 7 nucleotides line up with TRBD2. J was trimmed by 3 bases and V by 1 base; bases with no gene match: 6. The V gene's germline CDR1 is MNHEY and CDR2 SMNVEV (reference sequence). This CDR3 is built from 15 residues. CDR3 region: CASSLFGGRHYEQYF. The DNA for the CDR3 is TGTGCCAGCAGTTTATTTGGCGGGAGACACTACGAGCAGTACTTC.

This clone occurred a few times. The chain recombines TRBV11-2 with TRBJ2-7; tentative D call: TRBD1 (6 bases). Germline V gene data show CDR1 as SGHAT and CDR2 as FQNNGV. The CDR3 has 15 residues. V lost 4 bases to trimming and J lost 3 bases, with 16 bases between them. CDR3 residues: CASSSVRDIGYEQYF. The CDR3 bases are TGTGCCAGCAGCTCCGTACGGGACATTGGCTACGAGCAGTACTTC.

CDR3 sequence reads: CSVEGLSSYEQYF. CDR3 DNA sequence: TGCAGCGTTGAAGGCCTGAGCTCCTACGAGCAGTACTTC. The genes are TRBV29-1 and TRBJ2-7; D is unclear. The V gene lost 1 base and the J gene lost 0 bases, with 7 bases spanning the gap. This CDR3 region has 13 residues. Looked up from germline, CDR1 is SQVTM and CDR2 is ANQGSEA.

This clone has at least ten counts. The chain is built from TRBV29-1 and TRBJ2-7, with D tentatively TRBD2 (6 bases). Looked up from germline, CDR1 is SQVTM and CDR2 is ANQGSEA. The V end was cut by 4 bases, the J end by 1 base, with 8 bases between. The CDR3 length is 12 residues. CDR3 residues: CSVGGESYEQYF. The CDR3 DNA reads as TGCAGCGTTGGGGGGGAGTCCTACGAGCAGTACTTC.

V usage is TRBV5-6 and J usage is TRBJ1-2, with TRBD1 matching over 7 bases. Germline CDR1 SGHDT, CDR2 YYEEEE. CDR3 size: 12 residues. V trimming: 4 bases; J trimming: 8 bases; junction bases outside the gene matches: 5. CDR3 DNA sequence: TGTGCCAGCAGCGGGACAGTTCTAGGCTACACCTTC. Translated, it gives CASSGTVLGYTF.

The J gene is TRBJ1-1, the V gene TRBV5-5, with D possibly being TRBD1 (6 bases). Trimming pared 4 bases from V and 5 bases from J, leaving 12 bases between. Germline CDR1 reads SGHKS; CDR2 reads YYEKEE (reference sequence). The CDR3 is 13 residues long. CDR3 in DNA: TGTGCCAGCAGCATTACAGGGTCTACTGAAGCTTTCTTT. Translation: CASSITGSTEAFF.

The chain links TRBV9 to TRBJ2-2, with 8 nucleotides matching TRBD2. This CDR3 contains 15 residues. Germline V gives CDR1 SGDLS, CDR2 YYNGEE. The ends lost 6 bases at V and 8 bases at J; junction bases unmatched: 12. CDR3 loop: CASNKIAGSRGELFF. CDR3 coding DNA: TGTGCCAGCAACAAGATAGCGGGATCACGGGGGGAGCTGTTTTTT.

CDR3 bases: TGTGCCAGCTCTCGGCCAGGATACAGCACAGATACGCAGTATTTT. Amino acid sequence: CASSRPGYSTDTQYF. The chain carries TRBV5-4 and TRBJ2-3; D is unclear. The CDR3 sequence is 15 residues long. CDR1 and CDR2 (germline): SGHNT, YYREEE (reference sequence). V gave up 7 bases and J gave up 0 bases, with 15 bases separating them. The full variable domain, its missing parts supplied by reference TRBV5-4 and TRBJ2-3, is ETGVTQSPTHLIKTRGQQVTLRCSSQSGHNTVSWYQQALGQGPQFIFQYYREEENGRGNFPPRFSGLQFPNYSSELNVNALELDDSALYLCASSRPGYSTDTQYFGPGTRLTVL.

The rearrangement uses TRBV7-2 and TRBJ1-1; 7 bases align to TRBD1. The CDR3 is 15 amino acids. Germline V gene lookup returns CDR1 SGHTA and CDR2 FQGNSA. V dropped 1 base and J dropped 4; count of bases not matched to a gene: 6. The CDR3 here is CASSLVWGQSTEAFF. CDR3 coding DNA: TGTGCCAGCAGCTTAGTATGGGGACAGAGCACTGAAGCTTTCTTT.

CDR3 sequence (DNA): TGTGCCAGCAGCGCGGGACTAGCGGGAAACTACAATGAGCAGTTCTTC. Protein product: CASSAGLAGNYNEQFF. The chain combines TRBV3-1 (or the pseudogene TRBV3-2) with TRBJ2-1; TRBD2 matches 13 bases. The length of the CDR3 is 16 residues. V lost 5 bases to trimming and J lost 3 bases; unmatched junction nucleotides: 4. Germline V CDR1 and CDR2: LGHDT, YNNKEL (reference sequence).

V and J are TRBV5-5 and TRBJ2-2; tentative D call: TRBD1 (5 bases). V was clipped by 2 bases and J by 4 bases, with 18 bases between them. Looked up from germline, CDR1 is SGHKS and CDR2 is YYEKEE (reference sequence). The length of the CDR3 is 17 residues. This chain's CDR3 is CASSFQLDTYFTGELFF. The CDR3 DNA reads TGTGCCAGCAGCTTCCAATTGGACACATATTTCACCGGGGAGCTGTTTTTT.

The chain couples TRBV6-5 to TRBJ1-2; 7 bases are shared with TRBD1. The germline V gene encodes CDR1 MNHEY and CDR2 SVGAGI. With 8 bases clipped from V and 6 bases from J, the junction kept 12 bases outside the gene matches. This CDR3 region has 14 residues. In nucleotides, the CDR3 is TGTGCCAGCGGCCGGATCACAGGGGCCGATGGCTACACCTTC. It encodes CASGRITGADGYTF.

In this sample, this clone turned up a few times. The chain couples TRBV12-3 or TRBV12-4 to TRBJ2-7; 8 nucleotides align to TRBD1. The CDR3 is 12 amino acids. The CDR3 DNA is TGTGCCAGCAAGGAAACCAGGGGGCCTGGACTAGTC. Translating it yields CASKETRGPGLV.

The count of this clone is one. The chain has TRBV30 and TRBJ1-1; D is uncertain. The CDR3 spans 12 residues. Deletions cut 0 bases from V and 8 bases from J, with 10 bases between. Germline CDR1 and CDR2: GTSNPN and SVGIG (reference sequence). CDR3 in DNA: TGTGCCTGGAGTGTAAGCCTAGGCGAAGCTTTCTTT. As protein: CAWSVSLGEAFF.

For the CDR3, the DNA is TGTGCCAGCAGCTTAGACAGGGGAGTCTATAATTCACCCCTCCACTTT. It specifies CASSLDRGVYNSPLHF. The gene calls are TRBV7-2 and TRBJ1-6; 7 nucleotides line up with TRBD1. CDR3 length: 16 amino acids. Germline V gives CDR1 SGHTA, CDR2 FQGNSA. The J segment lost 3 bases and the V segment lost 1 base, leaving 3 bases of the junction unmatched.

The J gene is TRBJ1-4, the V gene TRBV19; D is perhaps TRBD1 (5 bases). The CDR3 spans 14 residues. V was shortened by 8 bases and J by 0 bases, with 10 bases between the two germline ends. Germline CDR1 LNHDA, CDR2 SQIVND (reference sequence). For the CDR3, the DNA is TGTGCCAGTTCCGACAGTGCAACTAATGAAAAACTGTTTTTT. It specifies CASSDSATNEKLFF. Filled out from reference TRBV19 and TRBJ1-4, the complete variable domain reads DGGITQSPKYLFRKEGQNVTLSCEQNLNHDAMYWYRQDPGQGLRLIYYSQIVNDFQKGDIAEGYSVSREKKESFPLTVTSAQKNPTAFYLCASSDSATNEKLFFGSGTQLSVL.

As regards this clone: One end of the junction does not line up with germline, which may come from a read error. The chain employs TRBV7-9 and TRBJ2-2, with TRBD2 matching 9 bases. CDR3 length equals 18 residues. The germline CDR1 and CDR2 sequences are SEHNR and FQNEAQ (reference sequence). The CDR3 protein is CASSLAPRLAANTGELFF. CDR3 in DNA: TGTGCCAGCAGCCTAGCCCCAAGACTAGCGGCAAACACCGGGGAGCTGTTTTTT.

The chain combines TRBV5-6 with TRBJ2-7, with D hard to call. There are 15 residues in the CDR3. Germline CDR1 is SGHDT and CDR2 is YYEEEE. V shed 6 bases and J shed 0 bases, with 16 bases lying between them. CDR3 residues: CASTLRMAFSYEQYF. CDR3 DNA sequence: TGTGCCAGCACCCTGAGGATGGCCTTCTCCTACGAGCAGTACTTC.

The chain recombines TRBV11-2 with TRBJ1-1; no definite D call. V was trimmed by 0 bases and J by 5 bases, leaving 10 bases between them. CDR1 is SGHAT, CDR2 FQNNGV, per germline. The CDR3 runs 14 residues. CDR3 in amino acids: CASSLDNGGTEAFF. The CDR3 DNA reads as TGTGCCAGCAGCTTAGATAACGGAGGGACTGAAGCTTTCTTT.

This rearrangement joins TRBV28 to TRBJ1-1; D may be TRBD1 (6 bases). Between the trimmed V and J ends, which lost 5 bases and 1 base, there was a span of 11 bases. This CDR3 region has 14 residues. Germline V gives CDR1 MDHEN, CDR2 SYDVKM. As DNA, the CDR3 is TGTGCCAGCAGTCCCCCGGACAGGAACACTGAAGCTTTCTTT. It yields the protein CASSPPDRNTEAFF.

The V and J genes are TRBV18 and TRBJ2-2; 9 bases align to TRBD1. The germline V gene encodes CDR1 KGHSH and CDR2 LQKENI. The CDR3 covers 15 residues. J lost 6 bases, V lost 0 bases, and 2 bases had no gene match. CDR3 sequence (DNA): TGTGCCAGCTCACCACCTCACAGGGGGCCCGGGGAGCTGTTTTTT. Its protein is CASSPPHRGPGELFF.

CDR3 sequence: CASSSWGQGNYEQYF. CDR3 in DNA: TGCGCCAGCAGCTCCTGGGGACAGGGGAATTACGAGCAGTACTTC. J is TRBJ2-7 and V is TRBV5-1, with 10 bases that match TRBD1. Germline lookup yields CDR1 SGHRS and CDR2 YFSETQ. The CDR3 has 15 residues. The trim removed 3 bases at V and 4 bases at J, leaving 7 bases unmatched.

This chain connects TRBV6-5 to TRBJ1-4; D gene uncertain. Trimming left V 0 bases short and J 8 bases short, with 13 bases between. This CDR3 contains 15 residues. Germline V gene lookup returns CDR1 MNHEY and CDR2 SVGAGI. The CDR3 sequence is CASSYSTAGDEKLFF. In DNA form, the CDR3 reads TGTGCCAGCAGTTACTCGACGGCGGGCGACGAAAAACTGTTTTTT.

The V and J genes are TRBV2 and TRBJ1-5; D is undetermined. V dropped 7 bases and J dropped 0 bases, with 7 bases sitting between them. Per germline, CDR1 SNHLY and CDR2 FYNNEI. This CDR3 region has 13 residues. CDR3 nucleotide sequence: TGTGCCAGCAAGAGTTATAGCAATCAGCCCCAGCATTTT. This encodes CASKSYSNQPQHF.

The chain couples TRBV5-1 to TRBJ2-1, with D possibly matching TRBD2 (6 bases). CDR1 is SGHRS, CDR2 YFSETQ, per germline. The CDR3 loop spans 14 amino acids. The V end was cut by 3 bases, the J end by 5 bases, with 12 bases between. DNA of the CDR3: TGCGCCAGCAGCTCGGGGACTTTCCACAATGAGCAGTTCTTC. This translates into CASSSGTFHNEQFF.

The V call is TRBV29-1, the J call TRBJ2-2, with 11 bases that match TRBD2. The germline V gene encodes CDR1 SQVTM and CDR2 ANQGSEA. Trimming took 6 bases from V and 2 from J; bases not matched to a gene: 8. The CDR3 totals 16 residues. As DNA, the CDR3 is TGCAGCGTAACGATAGGACTAGCGGGTAACACCGGGGAGCTGTTTTTT. This codes for CSVTIGLAGNTGELFF.

The rearrangement joins TRBV7-6 to TRBJ1-3, with D unclear. V lost 0 bases and J lost 4, with 10 bases in between. The CDR3 covers 15 residues. Per the germline V gene, CDR1 is SGHVS and CDR2 is FNYEAQ. This CDR3 reads CASSLAGGFGNTIYF. CDR3 sequence (DNA): TGTGCCAGCAGCTTAGCAGGCGGGTTCGGAAACACCATATATTTT.

This clone was seen only once. The J gene is TRBJ1-1, the V gene TRBV5-1, with D perhaps TRBD1 (5 bases). CDR3 length equals 14 residues. CDR1 SGHRS and CDR2 YFSETQ come from the germline V gene. V gave up 5 bases and J gave up 3 bases, with 14 bases separating them. The CDR3 nucleotides are TGCGCCAGCAGACGTCCCGGGGGAGACACTGAAGCTTTCTTT. Translation gives CASRRPGGDTEAFF.

Here the CDR3 reads CASSRGGASTEAFF. DNA of the CDR3: TGTGCCAGCAGCCGTGGGGGGGCCAGCACTGAAGCTTTCTTT. V and J are TRBV7-2 and TRBJ1-1; TRBD1 might be the D (6 bases). CDR1 is SGHTA, CDR2 FQGNSA, per germline. Trimming stripped 5 bases from V and 4 bases from J, with 14 bases between. The CDR3 is 14 amino acids.

The V and J genes are TRBV2 and TRBJ1-2; D is ambiguous. V was clipped by 3 bases and J by 4 bases, with 15 bases between them. Looked up from germline, CDR1 is SNHLY and CDR2 is FYNNEI. The CDR3 consists of 15 residues. The chain's CDR3 is CASSERGTTGYGYTF. The DNA of the CDR3 is TGTGCCAGCAGTGAGAGAGGAACCACGGGCTATGGCTACACCTTC. The variable domain in full, completed from reference TRBV2 and TRBJ1-2, reads EPEVTQTPSHQVTQMGQEVILRCVPISNHLYFYWYRQILGQKVEFLVSFYNNEISEKSEIFDDQFSVERPDGSNFTLKIRSTKLEDSAMYFCASSERGTTGYGYTFGSGTRLTVV.